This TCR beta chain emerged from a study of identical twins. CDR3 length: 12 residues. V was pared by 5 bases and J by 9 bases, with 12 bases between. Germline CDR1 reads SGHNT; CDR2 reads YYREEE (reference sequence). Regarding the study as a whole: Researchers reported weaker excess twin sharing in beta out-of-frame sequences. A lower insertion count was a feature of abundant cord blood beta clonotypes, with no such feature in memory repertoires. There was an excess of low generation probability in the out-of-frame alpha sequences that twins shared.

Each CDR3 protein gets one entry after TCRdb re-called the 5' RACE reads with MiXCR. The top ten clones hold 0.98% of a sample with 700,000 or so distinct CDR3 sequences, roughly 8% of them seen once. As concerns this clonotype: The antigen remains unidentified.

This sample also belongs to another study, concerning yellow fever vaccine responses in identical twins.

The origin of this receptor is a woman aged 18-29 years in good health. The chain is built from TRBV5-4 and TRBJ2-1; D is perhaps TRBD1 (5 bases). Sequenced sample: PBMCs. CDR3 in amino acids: CASSSGLGEQFF. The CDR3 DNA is TGTGCCAGCAGTTCAGGGTTAGGTGAGCAGTTCTTC.